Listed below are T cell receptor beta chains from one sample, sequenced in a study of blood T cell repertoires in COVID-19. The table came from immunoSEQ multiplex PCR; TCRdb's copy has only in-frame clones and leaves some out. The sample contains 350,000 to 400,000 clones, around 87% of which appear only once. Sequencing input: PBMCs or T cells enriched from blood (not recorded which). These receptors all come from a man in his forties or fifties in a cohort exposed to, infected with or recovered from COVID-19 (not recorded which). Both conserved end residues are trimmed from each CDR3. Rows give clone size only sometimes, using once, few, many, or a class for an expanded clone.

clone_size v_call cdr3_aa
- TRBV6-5 ASKGQGSYNEQF
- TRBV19 ASSIVNSQEKLF
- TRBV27 ASSFGSNEQF
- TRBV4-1 ASSQEVQGAASQETQY
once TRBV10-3 AIRGLAENGDTQY
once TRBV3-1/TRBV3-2 ASSSRGGGDKNIQY
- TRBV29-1 SAYRQGRYGYT
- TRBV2 ASRDRDSSYEQY
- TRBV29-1 SGRQGANEQY
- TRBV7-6 ASSVTSGYYNEQF
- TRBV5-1 ASSFGQGANYGYT
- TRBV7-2 ASSFYREEKLF
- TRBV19 ASKRGRASSYNEQF
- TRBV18 ASSPNPGGVNTEAF
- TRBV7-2 ASSYRGSGGLQKQF
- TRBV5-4 ASSPYAQETQY
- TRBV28 ASSFPGQPQH
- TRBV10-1 ASSEAAGGAETQY
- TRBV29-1 SVIAGVSYNEQF
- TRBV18 ASSPRERGSGNTIY
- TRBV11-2 ASSPRQGPNTEAF
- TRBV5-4 ASRSTGVQETQY
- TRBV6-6 ASSYSVTGGSQPQH
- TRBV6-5 ASSYASGSSVTQY
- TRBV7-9 ASSSSGSRTDTQY
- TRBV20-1 SAHKGETQY
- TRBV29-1 SVAAGSHEQY
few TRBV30 AWEDRGWEGNYGYT
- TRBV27 ASRQGTTEAF
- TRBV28 ASSSPGRPNQPQH
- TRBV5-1 ASSYRDRADTQY
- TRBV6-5 ASSYDNNSPLH
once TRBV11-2 ASSLGQFNGYT
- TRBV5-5 ASSLSGTLYLNEQF
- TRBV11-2 ASSLGGGYGYT
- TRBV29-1 SVDQGRYGYT
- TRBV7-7 ASSLGSPGQGETQY
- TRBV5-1 ASSTSGIETQY
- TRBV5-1 ASSLGGVGNTEAF
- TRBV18 ASSLGVRPQETQY